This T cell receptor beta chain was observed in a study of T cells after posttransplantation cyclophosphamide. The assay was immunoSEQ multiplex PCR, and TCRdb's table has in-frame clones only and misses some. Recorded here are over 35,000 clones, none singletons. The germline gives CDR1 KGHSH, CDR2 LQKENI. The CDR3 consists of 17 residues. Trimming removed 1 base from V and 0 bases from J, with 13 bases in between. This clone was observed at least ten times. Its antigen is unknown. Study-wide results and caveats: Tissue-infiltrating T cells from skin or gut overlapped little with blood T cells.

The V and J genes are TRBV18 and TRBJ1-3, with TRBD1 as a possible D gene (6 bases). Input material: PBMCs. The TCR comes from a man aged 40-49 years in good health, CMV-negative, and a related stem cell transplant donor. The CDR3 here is CASSPLPGAISGNTIYF. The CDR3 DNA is TGTGCCAGCTCACCACTGCCAGGGGCTATCTCTGGAAACACCATATATTTT.